One sample yielded the 10 T cell receptor beta chains listed below, sequenced in a study of blood T cell repertoires in COVID-19. Sequenced by immunoSEQ multiplex PCR; TCRdb stores in-frame clones only, minus some. The sample holds 9,900 or so clones, roughly 89% seen once. Sequenced input: peripheral blood. These receptor sequences come from a human donor in a cohort sampled during active COVID-19.

On this clone itself: The identical CDR3 is also encoded by other nucleotide sequences in the sample. This chain joins TRBV19 and TRBJ2-6, with a tentative D call TRBD1 (6 bases). Per germline, CDR1 LNHDA and CDR2 SQIVND (reference sequence). This CDR3 region has 15 residues. V was cut by 6 bases and J by 4 bases, with 13 bases left in between. CDR3 bases: TGTGCCAGTAGGCGACAGGTTTACGGGGCCAACGTCCTGACTTTC. This encodes CASRRQVYGANVLTF. Full variable domain (rest looked up from reference TRBV19 and TRBJ2-6): DGGITQSPKYLFRKEGQNVTLSCEQNLNHDAMYWYRQDPGQGLRLIYYSQIVNDFQKGDIAEGYSVSREKKESFPLTVTSAQKNPTAFYLCASRRQVYGANVLTFGAGSRLTVL.

This clone was picked up a small number of times. The J gene is TRBJ2-7, the V gene TRBV29-1, with 8 bases fitting TRBD1. Germline values: CDR1 SQVTM, CDR2 ANQGSEA. CDR3 length equals 13 residues. The ends lost 3 bases at V and 7 bases at J; junction bases unmatched: 8. In DNA, the CDR3 is TGCAGCGTTGACGGTCCCGGGGACAGGGAGCAGTACTTC. It specifies CSVDGPGDREQYF.

V and J are TRBV6-5 and TRBJ2-3; no reliable D call. The CDR3 consists of 13 residues. V lost 8 bases and J lost 1, with 10 bases in between. CDR1 and CDR2 from the germline V gene are MNHEY and SVGAGI. CDR3 protein: CASLYRGTDTQYF. DNA of the CDR3: TGTGCCAGCCTCTATCGGGGCACAGATACGCAGTATTTT.

V and J are TRBV14 and TRBJ2-2; TRBD1 matches 9 bases. The CDR3 runs 15 residues. The V and J ends lost 4 bases and 8 bases, in that order; junction bases with no gene match: 8. Germline loops: CDR1 SGHDN, CDR2 FVKESK. Written as DNA, the CDR3 is TGTGCCAGCAGCCCCACTGGGACAGGGAAGGGGGAGCTGTTTTTT. This gives the protein CASSPTGTGKGELFF.

The chain carries TRBV5-1 and TRBJ2-7; 7 nucleotides agree with TRBD1. Germline V lookup: CDR1 SGHRS, CDR2 YFSETQ. The CDR3 is 15 amino acids. The trim removed 4 bases at V and 4 bases at J, leaving 11 bases unmatched. The DNA for the CDR3 is TGCGCCAGCAGCCCAAGACAGGGCAGAGGGTACGAGCAGTACTTC. This translates into CASSPRQGRGYEQYF.

DNA for the CDR3: TGTGCCAGCAGCGAAGGGGGGGTCAGGGGGCCTGGGGCCAACGTCCTGACTTTC. As protein: CASSEGGVRGPGANVLTF. V usage is TRBV25-1 and J usage is TRBJ2-6; tentative D call: TRBD1 (8 bases). The CDR3 has 18 residues. Germline V CDR1 and CDR2: MGHDK, SYGVNS. V dropped 6 bases and J dropped 2 bases, with 20 bases sitting between them.

The chain links TRBV20-1 to TRBJ2-1; a possible D gene is TRBD1 (5 bases). V was pared by 3 bases and J by 6 bases, with 18 bases between. Germline CDR1 is DFQATT and CDR2 is SNEGSKA (reference sequence). CDR3 length: 15 amino acids. The CDR3 loop is CSASQARAAPNEQFF. The CDR3 DNA reads TGCAGTGCTAGTCAGGCCAGGGCCGCTCCCAATGAGCAGTTCTTC.

V usage is TRBV11-2 and J usage is TRBJ2-5; 7 bases line up with TRBD2. Trimming cost V 5 bases and J 3 bases; bases outside gene matches: 6. Germline values: CDR1 SGHAT, CDR2 FQNNGV. The CDR3 is made up of 14 amino acids. CDR3 nucleotide sequence: TGTGCCAGCAGCCCTGGACTAGAGAAAGAGACCCAGTACTTC. Protein: CASSPGLEKETQYF.

V is TRBV18 and J is TRBJ2-5; D unclear. Germline-derived CDR1 and CDR2 are KGHSH and LQKENI. V was trimmed by 2 bases and J by 0 bases, leaving 10 bases between them. This CDR3 has 15 amino acids. The CDR3, as DNA: TGTGCCAGCTCACCAGGCACAGTAGACCAAGAGACCCAGTACTTC. The encoded protein is CASSPGTVDQETQYF.

CDR3 sequence reads: CASGRGQLNEKLFF. CDR3 DNA: TGTGCCAGCGGCCGTGGACAGCTTAATGAAAAACTGTTTTTT. This sequence joins TRBV27 and TRBJ1-4; D might be TRBD1 (6 bases). Germline V gives CDR1 MNHEY, CDR2 SMNVEV (reference sequence). V was cut by 8 bases and J by 4 bases, with 14 bases left in between. CDR3 length equals 14 residues.